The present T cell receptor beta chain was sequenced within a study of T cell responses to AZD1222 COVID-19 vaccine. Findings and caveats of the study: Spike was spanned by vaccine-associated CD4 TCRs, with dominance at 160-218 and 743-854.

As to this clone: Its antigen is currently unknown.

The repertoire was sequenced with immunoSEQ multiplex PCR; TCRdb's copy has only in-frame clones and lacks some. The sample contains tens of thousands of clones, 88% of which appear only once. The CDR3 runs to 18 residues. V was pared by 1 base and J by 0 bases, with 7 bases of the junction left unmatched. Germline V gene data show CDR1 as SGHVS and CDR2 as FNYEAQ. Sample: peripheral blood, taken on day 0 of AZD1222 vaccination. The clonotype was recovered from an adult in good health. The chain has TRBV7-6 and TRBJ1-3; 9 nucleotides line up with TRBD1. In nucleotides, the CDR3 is TGTGCCAGCAGCTTAGAAACAGGGGGCGCGGGCTCTGGAAACACCATATATTTT. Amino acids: CASSLETGGAGSGNTIYF.